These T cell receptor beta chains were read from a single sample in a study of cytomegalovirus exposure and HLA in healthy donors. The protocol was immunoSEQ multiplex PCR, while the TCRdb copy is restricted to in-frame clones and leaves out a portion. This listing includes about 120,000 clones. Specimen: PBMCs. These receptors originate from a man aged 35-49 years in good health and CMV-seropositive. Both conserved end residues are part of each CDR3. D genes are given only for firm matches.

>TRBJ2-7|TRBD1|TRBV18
TGTGCCAGCTCACCACCGAGGGGGCTGCTTTACGAGCAGTACTTC
CASSPPRGLLYEQYF
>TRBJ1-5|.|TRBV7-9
TGTGCCAGCAGCCCTCCAGGGGACCCCAATCAGCCCCAGCATTTT
CASSPPGDPNQPQHF
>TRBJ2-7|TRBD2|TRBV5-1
TGCGCCAGCAGCCGGACTAGCGGGATACCCTACGAGCAGTACTTC
CASSRTSGIPYEQYF
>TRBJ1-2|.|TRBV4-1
TGCGCCAGCAGCCAAGATCCCGCGGGTGCTAACTATGGCTACACCTTC
CASSQDPAGANYGYTF
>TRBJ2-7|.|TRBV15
TGTGCCACCAGCCCAGGGGTGGCGAACGAGCAGTACTTC
CATSPGVANEQYF
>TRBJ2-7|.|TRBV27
TGTGCCAGCAGACGGGGACAATCCTACGAGCAGTACTTC
CASRRGQSYEQYF
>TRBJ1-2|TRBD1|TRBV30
TGTGCCTGGCTGCTGACAGGGATGGGCTATGGCTACACCTTC
CAWLLTGMGYGYTF
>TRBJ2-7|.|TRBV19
TGTGCCAGTAGTTCGACGGCAGGGCCCTACGAGCAGTACTTC
CASSSTAGPYEQYF
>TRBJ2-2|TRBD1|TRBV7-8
TGTGCCAGCAGCTCTAACCGAAACAGGGGGGCCACCGGGGAGCTGTTTTTT
CASSSNRNRGATGELFF
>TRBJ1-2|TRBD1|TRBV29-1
TGCAGCGTTGACTCAGGGGGCGCGGGGAGAGGCTACACCTTC
CSVDSGGAGRGYTF
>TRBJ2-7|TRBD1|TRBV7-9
TGTGCCAGCAGCTCACCGGGACAGGCCTACGAGCAGTACTTC
CASSSPGQAYEQYF
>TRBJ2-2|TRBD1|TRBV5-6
TGTGCCAGCAGCCCCGCCGGACAGGGATTCTACAGCGGGGAGCTGTTTTTT
CASSPAGQGFYSGELFF
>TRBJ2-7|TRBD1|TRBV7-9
TGTGCCAGCAGCTCTGAACAGGGGAAGCAGTACTTC
CASSSEQGKQYF
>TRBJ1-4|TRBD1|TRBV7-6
TGTGCCAGCAGCTTAAGGGGACAGGGGAGCGAAAAGCTGTTTTTT
CASSLRGQGSEKLFF
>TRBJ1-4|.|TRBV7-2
TGTGCCAGCAGCCCCAAGTATAGTTCTGAAAAACTGTTTTTT
CASSPKYSSEKLFF
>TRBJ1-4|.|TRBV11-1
TGTGCCAGCGGCCCCAGCAAGGGGATCGAAAAACTGTTTTTT
CASGPSKGIEKLFF
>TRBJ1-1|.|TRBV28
TGTGCCAGCAAGCCAGATCAGCAGGGCCTGAACACTGAAGCTTTCTTT
CASKPDQQGLNTEAFF
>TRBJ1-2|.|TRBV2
TGTGCCAGCAGTGTCTCAGGTGAAGGCTACACCTTC
CASSVSGEGYTF
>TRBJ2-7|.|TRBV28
TGTGCCAGCAGTTTCTTCTACGAGCAGTACTTC
CASSFFYEQYF
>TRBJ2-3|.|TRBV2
TGTGCCAGCAGTGAAGCAGCTATCTTACGAGATACGCAGTATTTT
CASSEAAILRDTQYF
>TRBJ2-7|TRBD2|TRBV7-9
TGTGCCAGCAGCCTTGCGGGACTAGCGGGAGTAGCGTCCTACGAGCAGTACTTC
CASSLAGLAGVASYEQYF
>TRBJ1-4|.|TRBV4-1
TGCGCCAGCAGCCCTTCGTTTGCAACTAATGAAAAACTGTTTTTT
CASSPSFATNEKLFF
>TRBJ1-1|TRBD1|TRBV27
TGTGCCAGCAGTTGGACAGGGGCCATGAGCACTGAAGCTTTCTTT
CASSWTGAMSTEAFF
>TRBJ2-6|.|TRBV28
TGTGCCAGCATCGACAGTTCTGGGGCCAACGTCCTGACTTTC
CASIDSSGANVLTF
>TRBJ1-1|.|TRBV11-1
TGTGCCAGCAGCACTCGACAAGCCCCCACTGAAGCTTTCTTT
CASSTRQAPTEAFF
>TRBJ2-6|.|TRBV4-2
TGTGCCAGCAGCCAGCCAGGGTTAGGGGCCAACGTCCTGACTTTC
CASSQPGLGANVLTF
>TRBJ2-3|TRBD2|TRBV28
TGTGCCAGCAGACAAAGCGGGAGGACACCCGGTACGCAGTATTTT
CASRQSGRTPGTQYF
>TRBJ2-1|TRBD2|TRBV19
TGTGCCAGTACCACTACAGCGGGACCCTACAATGAGCAGTTCTTC
CASTTTAGPYNEQFF
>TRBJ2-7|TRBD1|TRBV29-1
TGCAGTGCCGGGACAGCCTACGAGCAGTACTTC
CSAGTAYEQYF
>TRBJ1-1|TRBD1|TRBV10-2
TGCGCCAGCAGTCCACAGGGGCTGGTTACTGAAGCTTTCTTT
CASSPQGLVTEAFF
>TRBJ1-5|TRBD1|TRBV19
TGTGCCAGTAGTATAGGACAGGGACAATGGCCCCAGCATTTT
CASSIGQGQWPQHF
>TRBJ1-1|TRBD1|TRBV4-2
TGTGCCAGCAGCCAACAACCGGGACAGGTGAACACTGAAGCTTTCTTT
CASSQQPGQVNTEAFF
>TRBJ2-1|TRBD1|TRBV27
TGTGCCAGCACCAGGGGGCTTGAGCAGTTCTTC
CASTRGLEQFF
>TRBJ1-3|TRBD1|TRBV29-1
TGCAGCGTTGAAGGGGAAGGGACAGGCTTAAACACCATATATTTT
CSVEGEGTGLNTIYF
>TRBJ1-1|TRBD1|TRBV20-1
TGCAGTGCTTATGCAGGGGGAGAAGCTTTCTTT
CSAYAGGEAFF